The TCR beta chain under discussion was sequenced for a study of blood T cell repertoires in COVID-19. Study overall: Both acute and convalescent COVID-19 samples were obtained from the United States, Italy and Spain.

Libraries were prepared by immunoSEQ multiplex PCR; TCRdb keeps only in-frame clonotypes and omits some of them. The table shows fewer than 300,000 clones, with roughly 90% occurring only once. Germline V lookup: CDR1 MNHNS, CDR2 SASEGT. The CDR3 is 16 amino acids. The germline V and J ends were trimmed by 0 bases and 5 bases, with 16 bases remaining between them. The receptor was derived from a woman under 40 who had recovered from COVID-19. The chain has TRBV6-1 and TRBJ2-5; D possibly corresponds to TRBD2 (5 bases). The sample taken for sequencing was PBMCs or T cells enriched from blood (not recorded which). This CDR3 is CASSEALGSWMETQYF. Written as DNA, the CDR3 is TGTGCCAGCAGTGAAGCGCTAGGGAGCTGGATGGAGACCCAGTACTTC.